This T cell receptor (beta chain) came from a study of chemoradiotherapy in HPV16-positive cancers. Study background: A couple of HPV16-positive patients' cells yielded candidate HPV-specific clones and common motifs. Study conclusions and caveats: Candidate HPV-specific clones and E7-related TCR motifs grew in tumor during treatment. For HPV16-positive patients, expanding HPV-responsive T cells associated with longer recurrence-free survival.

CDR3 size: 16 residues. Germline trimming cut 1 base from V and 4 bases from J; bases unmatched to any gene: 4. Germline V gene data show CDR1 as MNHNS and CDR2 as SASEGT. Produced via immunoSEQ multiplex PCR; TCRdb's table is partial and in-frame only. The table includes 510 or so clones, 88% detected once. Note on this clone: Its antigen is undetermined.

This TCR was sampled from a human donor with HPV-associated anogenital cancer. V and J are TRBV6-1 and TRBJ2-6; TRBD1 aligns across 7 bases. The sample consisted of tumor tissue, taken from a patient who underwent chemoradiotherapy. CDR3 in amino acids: CASSEDTGAGANVLTF. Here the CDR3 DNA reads TGTGCCAGCAGTGAAGATACAGGGGCCGGGGCCAACGTCCTGACTTTC.